Listed below are T cell receptor beta chains from one sample, sequenced in a study of T cell changes during pregnancy in multiple sclerosis. Only in-frame clones appear in the TCRdb table, and some are missing; sequencing was by immunoSEQ multiplex PCR. This sample carries around 40,000 clones, roughly nine tenths of them seen once, and the ten largest clones take around 0.8%. Here the sequenced sample was CD4+ T cells from peripheral blood mononuclear cells, taken in the third trimester of pregnancy. The receptors originated from a female donor with multiple sclerosis, enrolled in a pregnancy study. Both conserved end residues are part of each CDR3. The D gene is left open where the match is weak. Clone size is not always given. Where it is, it says once, few, many or a class for expanded clones.

D gene	V gene	J gene	clone size	CDR3 protein	CDR3 DNA
-	TRBV15	TRBJ1-3	-	CATSREGRDGNTIYF	TGTGCCACCAGCAGAGAGGGGAGGGATGGAAACACCATATATTTT
-	TRBV5-1	TRBJ2-3	-	CASSLSGTDTQYF	TGCGCCAGCAGCTTGTCCGGCACAGATACGCAGTATTTT
-	TRBV28	TRBJ2-5	-	CASSSDPRQFQETQYF	TGTGCCAGCAGCTCTGATCCTCGACAGTTCCAAGAGACCCAGTACTTC
-	TRBV2	TRBJ2-7	-	CASRAEVFYEQYF	TGTGCCAGCAGGGCTGAGGTGTTTTACGAGCAGTACTTC
-	TRBV9	TRBJ2-6	-	CASSVQGSGANVLTF	TGTGCCAGCAGCGTTCAGGGCTCTGGGGCCAACGTCCTGACTTTC
-	TRBV5-4	TRBJ2-3	-	CASSLGGPGTDTQYF	TGTGCCAGCAGCTTGGGGGGGCCGGGCACAGATACGCAGTATTTT
-	TRBV18	TRBJ2-3	-	CASSPDTFMRADTQYF	TGTGCCAGCTCACCCGACACGTTTATGAGAGCAGATACGCAGTATTTT
-	TRBV5-7	TRBJ1-1	-	CASSLELGGFNFEAFF	TGTGCCAGCAGCTTGGAGTTAGGAGGTTTTAACTTTGAAGCTTTCTTT
-	TRBV7-2	TRBJ2-5	-	CASLASKTQYF	TGTGCCAGCCTAGCAAGCAAGACCCAGTACTTC
-	TRBV11-2	TRBJ2-2	-	CASSTEGGKTGELFF	TGTGCCAGCAGTACAGAGGGGGGGAAGACCGGGGAGCTGTTTTTT
TRBD1	TRBV5-1	TRBJ2-7	-	CASSVTGAIEQYF	TGCGCCAGCAGCGTGACAGGGGCCATCGAGCAGTACTTC
-	TRBV6-5	TRBJ2-1	-	CASSWTAYNEQFF	TGTGCCAGTTCTTGGACAGCCTACAATGAGCAGTTCTTC
-	TRBV18	TRBJ2-1	-	CASSPLTGSSYNEQFF	TGTGCCAGCTCACCACTGACGGGAAGCTCCTACAATGAGCAGTTCTTC
-	TRBV6-1	TRBJ2-1	-	CASSESLGRRAYNEQFF	TGTGCCAGCAGTGAATCCCTGGGGAGGAGGGCCTACAATGAGCAGTTCTTC
-	TRBV7-2	TRBJ2-2	-	CASSWPNPRTGELFF	TGTGCCAGCAGCTGGCCCAACCCCCGAACCGGGGAGCTGTTTTTT
-	TRBV2	TRBJ2-3	-	CASSEYAGSTDTQYF	TGTGCCAGCAGTGAATATGCCGGGTCCACAGATACGCAGTATTTT
TRBD1	TRBV2	TRBJ1-5	-	CASSDIGTGSYSNQPQHF	TGTGCCAGCAGTGACATAGGGACAGGATCATATAGCAATCAGCCCCAGCATTTT
-	TRBV5-6	TRBJ1-1	-	CASSPRVWNTEAFF	TGTGCCAGCAGCCCCCGGGTTTGGAACACTGAAGCTTTCTTT
TRBD2	TRBV4-1	TRBJ2-5	-	CASSQLAGSSPGAQYF	TGCGCCAGCAGCCAACTAGCGGGATCCTCCCCCGGGGCCCAGTACTTC
-	TRBV7-2	TRBJ1-5	few	CASSQDRDQPQHF	TGTGCCAGCAGCCAAGACCGGGATCAGCCCCAGCATTTT
-	TRBV7-2	TRBJ2-5	once	CASSLNRRETQYF	TGTGCCAGCAGCTTAAATCGTAGAGAGACCCAGTACTTC